This T cell receptor (beta chain) was observed in a study of blood T cells in healthy people across ages. Study-wide context: Template switching recovered approximately one barcoded beta molecule for every two T cells. Study conclusions and caveats: Roughly linear age-related decline in beta diversity appeared, significant by age approximately 41.

With regard to this clonotype: As yet, its antigen is unknown.

A sample-barcoded 5' primer and a J-beta primer mix were used in a second PCR of roughly 7 to 12 cycles. Carrying 12 random nucleotides, a template-switch adaptor labeled each individual cDNA molecule. CDR3-containing paired-end reads numbered at least 3 million in each sample. TCRdb re-derived calls from the 5' RACE reads in MiXCR, one entry per CDR3 protein. The repertoire has fewer than 950,000 distinct CDR3 sequences, 53% of them found once; the top ten carry roughly 37%. This CDR3 has 14 residues. Sequenced material: blood. V usage is TRBV12-3 or TRBV12-4 and J usage is TRBJ2-1, with D perhaps being TRBD1 or TRBD2 (5 bases each). The J call may be faulty, since TRBJ2-7 better matches the DNA end. The receptor was derived from a man aged 80 or over in good health. This chain's CDR3 is CASSDPGPLREQYF. CDR3 nucleotides: TGTGCCAGCAGTGACCCGGGACCCCTCCGGGAGCAGTACTTC.